This TCR beta chain was found in a study of T cells in Graves' hyperthyroidism and ophthalmopathy. The ends lost 7 bases at V and 1 base at J; junction bases unmatched: 13. There are 16 residues in the CDR3. Looked up from germline, CDR1 is SNHLY and CDR2 is FYNNEI. This clonotype was seen at least ten times. A patient was excluded if there was uncontrolled infection, other autoimmune disease, pregnancy or lactation. Drawn at first hyperthyroidism diagnosis, the blood sample preceded any ophthalmopathy symptoms. Researchers took RNA transcripts and amplified the TCR beta CDR3 regions from them. HTBI primers drove first-round RT-PCR of the TCR CDR3. TCRdb passed the multiplex PCR reads through MiXCR, listing each CDR3 protein once. Of fewer than 450,000 distinct CDR3 sequences in the sample, about 15% are singletons; the top ten hold around a third.

The origin of this receptor is a woman aged 30 to 39 with Graves' hyperthyroidism that later progressed to Graves' ophthalmopathy. Sequenced sample: blood. This chain links TRBV2 with TRBJ2-7; TRBD2 matches 7 bases. The CDR3 region has the DNA TGTGCCAGCATGTTGGGAGGGGAGGTAGTTTCCTACGAGCAGTACTTC. Translation: CASMLGGEVVSYEQYF.